The rows below give T cell receptor beta chains drawn from one sample of a study of OX40 agonist ivuxolimab in advanced cancers. Profiled with immunoSEQ multiplex PCR; TCRdb holds only in-frame clones, not every one. The sample has tens of thousands of clones; around 88% are singletons. This sample comprised CD4+ or CD8+ T cells sorted from blood, obtained in a trial of the OX40 agonist ivuxolimab. These receptors were collected from an adult with an advanced solid tumor such as melanoma, head and neck, liver or kidney cancer. Each CDR3 is given with its conserved first and last residue. The D gene is left open where the match is weak. Only some rows state a clone size, as once, few, many or a class for expanded clones.

v_call	j_call	clone_size	d_call	cdr3_length	cdr3_aa	cdr3_nt
TRBV7-8	TRBJ2-5	NA	NA	16	CASSLARSGREKTQYF	TGTGCCAGCAGCTTAGCGCGGTCGGGCAGGGAAAAGACCCAGTACTTC
TRBV11-2	TRBJ2-7	NA	NA	12	CASSLEPHEQYF	TGTGCCAGCAGCTTAGAACCCCACGAGCAGTACTTC
TRBV11-2	TRBJ1-5	NA	NA	15	CASSLRTGSNQPQHF	TGTGCCAGCAGCTTACGAACGGGAAGCAATCAGCCCCAGCATTTT
TRBV27	TRBJ1-1	NA	NA	11	CASSLGTEAFF	TGTGCCAGCAGTTTAGGCACTGAAGCTTTCTTT
TRBV5-1	TRBJ1-4	NA	NA	15	CASGTRGATNEKLFF	TGCGCCAGCGGCACGCGGGGGGCGACTAATGAAAAACTGTTTTTT
TRBV7-9	TRBJ1-2	NA	NA	14	CASSEAGFHYGYTF	TGTGCCAGCAGTGAAGCGGGGTTTCACTATGGCTACACCTTC
TRBV28	TRBJ2-7	NA	TRBD2	16	CASSSGTSGIPYEQYF	TGTGCCAGCAGTTCCGGGACTAGTGGGATCCCCTACGAGCAGTACTTC
TRBV7-9	TRBJ1-2	NA	NA	15	CASSGTGTRLYGYTF	TGTGCCAGCAGCGGGACCGGGACAAGACTATATGGCTACACCTTC
TRBV6-6	TRBJ1-2	NA	NA	14	CASSYQQGHYGYTF	TGTGCCAGCAGTTACCAACAGGGCCACTATGGCTACACCTTC
TRBV6-5	TRBJ2-1	NA	NA	16	CASSYSLASGGDEQFF	TGTGCCAGCAGTTACTCGCTGGCTAGTGGTGGGGATGAGCAGTTCTTC
TRBV19	TRBJ1-5	once	NA	14	CASSIDRLNQPQHF	TGTGCCAGTAGTATAGACAGACTAAATCAGCCCCAGCATTTT